The rows below give T cell receptor beta chains drawn from one sample of a study of T cell changes during pregnancy in multiple sclerosis. Clones were sequenced by immunoSEQ multiplex PCR, and TCRdb holds only the in-frame ones, with some missing. The sample consists of around 58,000 clones, about 90% of them appearing once. The sample here was CD4+ T cells from peripheral blood mononuclear cells, taken after pregnancy. The receptors were gathered from a female donor in good health, enrolled as a control in a pregnancy study. Each CDR3 is given with its conserved first and last residue. A D gene is named only where the DNA matches it firmly.

v_gene	d_gene	j_gene	CDR3aa	CDR3nt
TRBV14	TRBD1	TRBJ1-4	CASSQIFGQALGEKLFF	TGTGCCAGCAGCCAAATTTTTGGACAGGCCTTAGGAGAAAAACTGTTTTTT
TRBV15	TRBD1	TRBJ1-4	CATSSAGTGNEKLFF	TGTGCCACCAGCAGCGCCGGGACAGGGAATGAAAAACTGTTTTTT
TRBV5-4	-	TRBJ2-2	CASSLAGGNTGELFF	TGTGCCAGCAGCTTGGCCGGAGGGAACACCGGGGAGCTGTTTTTT
TRBV5-1	TRBD1	TRBJ2-6	CASSSADRVAGANVLTF	TGCGCCAGCAGCTCGGCGGACAGGGTGGCTGGGGCCAACGTCCTGACTTTC
TRBV6-1	TRBD1	TRBJ2-5	CASSVQGKGQETQYF	TGTGCCAGCAGTGTACAGGGGAAGGGGCAAGAGACCCAGTACTTC
TRBV10-3	-	TRBJ1-2	CAIRARQDYGYTF	TGTGCCATCAGGGCCCGACAGGACTATGGCTACACCTTC
TRBV19	-	TRBJ1-3	CASSTVHGLSGNTIYF	TGTGCCAGTAGTACCGTACACGGACTCTCTGGAAACACCATATATTTT
TRBV5-1	-	TRBJ2-3	CASSLGQPTDTQYF	TGCGCCAGCAGCTTGGGACAGCCCACAGATACGCAGTATTTT
TRBV4-3	-	TRBJ1-1	CASSQDSERGTEAFF	TGCGCCAGCAGCCAAGATTCAGAACGAGGCACTGAAGCTTTCTTT
TRBV4-2	TRBD1	TRBJ2-7	CASSQGTGDTYEQYF	TGTGCCAGCAGCCAAGGGACAGGGGATACCTACGAGCAGTACTTC
TRBV6-5	TRBD1	TRBJ1-2	CASSRDRGHYGYTF	TGTGCCAGCAGCCGCGACAGGGGGCATTATGGCTACACCTTC
TRBV6-6	-	TRBJ1-6	CASSYVPGNSPLHF	TGTGCCAGCAGTTACGTTCCAGGGAATTCACCCCTCCACTTT
TRBV27	-	TRBJ2-7	CASTQPGGGEQYF	TGTGCCAGCACCCAACCAGGTGGTGGGGAGCAGTACTTC
TRBV4-1	-	TRBJ2-3	CASSHSRTASTDTQYF	TGCGCCAGCAGCCATTCACGGACAGCTAGCACAGATACGCAGTATTTT
TRBV11-3	-	TRBJ2-7	CASSLDQATYEQYF	TGTGCCAGCAGCTTAGATCAGGCTACCTACGAGCAGTACTTC
TRBV6-5	-	TRBJ1-5	CASSNQAGQPQHF	TGTGCCAGCAGCAACCAGGCGGGCCAGCCCCAGCATTTT
TRBV6-1	-	TRBJ2-7	CASRDSASYEQYF	TGTGCCAGCAGGGACAGTGCGTCCTACGAGCAGTACTTC